The 9 T cell receptor beta chains presented below share a single source sample, sequenced in a study of response to subunit inactivated influenza vaccine. TCRdb re-derived calls from the RT-PCR reads in MiXCR, one entry per CDR3 protein. The table has 550,000 to 800,000 distinct CDR3 sequences, more than 15% seen once. The specimen was PBMCs from blood, collected about 11 days after vaccination. The receptors derive from a man between 50 and 59 years old who received an inactivated influenza vaccine.

The V call is TRBV14, the J call TRBJ1-6; D not certain. Germline V CDR1 and CDR2: SGHDN, FVKESK. V was cut by 2 bases and J by 8 bases, with 7 bases left in between. The CDR3 loop spans 13 amino acids. CDR3 coding DNA: TGTGCCAGCAGCCAACCGCCGGATTCACCCCTCCACTTT. It encodes CASSQPPDSPLHF.

The CDR3, as DNA: TGTGCCAGCAGTTTTCAGGGTGTGAGGAATTCACCCCTCCACTTT. Its protein is CASSFQGVRNSPLHF. This rearrangement joins TRBV12-3 or TRBV12-4 to TRBJ1-6, with TRBD1 as a possible D gene (5 bases). V lost 3 bases and J 7 bases, leaving 13 bases between the germline ends. CDR3 size: 15 residues.

The chain uses TRBV19 and TRBJ1-4, with D perhaps matching TRBD1 (5 bases). The V and J ends lost 7 bases and 5 bases respectively, with 14 bases between them. This CDR3 comprises 14 residues. Germline V gives CDR1 LNHDA, CDR2 SQIVND (reference sequence). This CDR3 reads CASNPGTVNEKLFF. CDR3 sequence (DNA): TGTGCCAGTAATCCAGGGACGGTGAATGAAAAACTGTTTTTT. The full variable domain, rest sourced from reference TRBV19 and TRBJ1-4, is DGGITQSPKYLFRKEGQNVTLSCEQNLNHDAMYWYRQDPGQGLRLIYYSQIVNDFQKGDIAEGYSVSREKKESFPLTVTSAQKNPTAFYLCASNPGTVNEKLFFGSGTQLSVL.

This clonotype appeared a few times. The chain has TRBV7-2 and TRBJ1-6; D is ambiguous. The ends were cut back, 5 bases at V and 4 bases at J, with 9 bases in the middle. CDR3 size: 14 residues. CDR1 is SGHTA and CDR2 is FQGNSA in the germline V gene. In DNA, the CDR3 is TGTGCCAGCAGCCACACGTCATATAATTCACCCCTCCACTTT. Translating it yields CASSHTSYNSPLHF. Full variable domain (outside the CDR3, taken from reference TRBV7-2 and TRBJ1-6): GAGVSQSPSNKVTEKGKDVELRCDPISGHTALYWYRQSLGQGLEFLIYFQGNSAPDKSGLPSDRFSAERTGGSVSTLTIQRTQQEDSAVYLCASSHTSYNSPLHFGNGTRLTVT.

The J gene is TRBJ2-1, the V gene TRBV7-3; 9 bases align to TRBD2. V was clipped by 2 bases and J by 2 bases; unmatched bases: 7. CDR3 length equals 17 residues. Looked up from germline, CDR1 is SGHTA and CDR2 is FQGTGA. CDR3 region: CASSLGASGATYNEQFF. CDR3 nucleotide sequence: TGTGCCAGCAGCTTAGGGGCTAGCGGGGCAACCTACAATGAGCAGTTCTTC.

This clonotype was observed at least ten times. The CDR3 loop is CATSDSFSGRLTSFQETQYF. CDR3 DNA sequence: TGTGCCACCAGTGATTCGTTTAGTGGGCGGCTTACAAGTTTCCAAGAGACCCAGTACTTC. The chain links TRBV24-1 to TRBJ2-5; D not certain. This CDR3 is 20 amino acids long. V was cut by 2 bases and J by 1 base, with 25 bases left in between. Germline V gene sequence: CDR1 KGHDR, CDR2 SFDVKD.

This clonotype was observed a handful of times. This rearrangement joins TRBV10-3 to TRBJ1-1; D perhaps matches TRBD1 (6 bases). Germline V gene lookup returns CDR1 ENHRY and CDR2 SYGVKD. The germline V and J ends were trimmed by 2 bases and 5 bases, with 12 bases remaining between them. The CDR3 loop spans 14 amino acids. The CDR3 sequence is CAISERGARTEAFF. CDR3 in DNA: TGTGCCATCAGTGAGCGGGGGGCTCGGACTGAAGCTTTCTTT.

The rearrangement joins TRBV7-2 to TRBJ1-2; D ambiguous. The CDR3 is made up of 11 amino acids. Germline V lookup: CDR1 SGHTA, CDR2 FQGNSA. V was cut by 2 bases and J by 8 bases, with 6 bases left in between. CDR3: CASSLFGGYTF. CDR3 DNA: TGTGCCAGCAGCTTATTTGGGGGCTACACCTTC.

This clonotype was seen repeatedly, ten times or more. The rearrangement uses TRBV7-9 and TRBJ1-1; the D gene is possibly TRBD1 (6 bases). V was trimmed by 4 bases and J by 6 bases, leaving 12 bases between them. CDR3 length equals 13 residues. The germline CDR1 and CDR2 sequences are SEHNR and FQNEAQ (reference sequence). The CDR3 nucleotides are TGTGCCAGCAGCTCCTGGACAGCTCCTGAAGCTTTCTTT. It encodes CASSSWTAPEAFF.